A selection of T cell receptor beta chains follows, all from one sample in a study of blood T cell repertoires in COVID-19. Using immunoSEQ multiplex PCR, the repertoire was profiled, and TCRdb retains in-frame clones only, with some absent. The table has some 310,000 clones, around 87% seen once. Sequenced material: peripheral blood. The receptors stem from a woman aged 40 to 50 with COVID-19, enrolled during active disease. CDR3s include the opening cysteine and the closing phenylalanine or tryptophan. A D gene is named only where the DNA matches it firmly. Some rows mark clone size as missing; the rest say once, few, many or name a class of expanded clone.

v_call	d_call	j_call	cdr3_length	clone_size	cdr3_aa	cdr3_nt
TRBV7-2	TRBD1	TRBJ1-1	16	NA	CASSLGPQGMNTEAFF	TGTGCCAGCAGCTTAGGGCCACAGGGGATGAACACTGAAGCTTTCTTT
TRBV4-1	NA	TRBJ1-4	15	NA	CASSHATGRGEKLFF	TGCGCCAGCAGCCACGCTACAGGCCGTGGGGAAAAACTGTTTTTT
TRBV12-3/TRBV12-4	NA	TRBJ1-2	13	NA	CASSPFTNYGYTF	TGTGCCAGCAGTCCCTTTACTAACTATGGCTACACCTTC
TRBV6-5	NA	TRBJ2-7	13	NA	CASSFPRGYEQYF	TGTGCCAGCAGTTTCCCGCGTGGCTACGAGCAGTACTTC
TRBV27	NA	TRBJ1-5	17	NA	CASGTSFTAYSNQPQHF	TGTGCCAGCGGAACTTCTTTTACAGCTTATAGCAATCAGCCCCAGCATTTT
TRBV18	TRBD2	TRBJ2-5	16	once	CASSPLQGGFRETQYF	TGTGCCAGCTCACCCCTCCAGGGAGGGTTCCGGGAGACCCAGTACTTC
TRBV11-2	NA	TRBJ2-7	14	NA	CASSLVLGAYEQYF	TGTGCCAGCAGCTTAGTTCTAGGAGCCTACGAGCAGTACTTC
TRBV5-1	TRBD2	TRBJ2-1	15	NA	CASSSIAGSYNEQFF	TGCGCCAGCAGCTCTATAGCGGGAAGCTACAATGAGCAGTTCTTC
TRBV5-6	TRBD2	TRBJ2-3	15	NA	CASSYLGGGIDTQYF	TGTGCCAGCAGCTATCTTGGCGGGGGTATAGATACGCAGTATTTT
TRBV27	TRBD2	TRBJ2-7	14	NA	CASSLGGSGGEQYF	TGTGCCAGCAGTTTGGGCGGGAGCGGCGGGGAGCAGTACTTC
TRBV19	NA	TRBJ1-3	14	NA	CASSIEGSGNTIYF	TGTGCCAGTAGTATTGAGGGCTCTGGAAACACCATATATTTT
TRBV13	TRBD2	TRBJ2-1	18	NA	CASTTFLPGGAYYNEQFF	TGTGCCAGCACCACTTTCCTCCCGGGGGGGGCGTACTACAATGAGCAGTTCTTC
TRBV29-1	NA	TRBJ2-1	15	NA	CSVEDEEVAWNEQFF	TGCAGCGTTGAAGATGAGGAAGTAGCGTGGAATGAGCAGTTCTTC
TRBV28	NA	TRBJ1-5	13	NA	CAIRGQSNQPQHF	TGTGCCATCCGAGGACAGAGCAATCAGCCCCAGCATTTT
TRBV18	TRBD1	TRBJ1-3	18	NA	CASSPLPGQKVSGNTIYF	TGTGCCAGCTCACCACTGCCGGGACAGAAGGTTTCTGGAAACACCATATATTTT
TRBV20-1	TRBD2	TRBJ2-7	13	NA	CSASAGVPYEQYF	TGCAGTGCTAGTGCGGGAGTGCCCTACGAGCAGTACTTC
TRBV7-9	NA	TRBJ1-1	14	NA	CASSLTGESTEAFF	TGTGCCAGCAGCTTAACCGGGGAGAGCACTGAAGCTTTCTTT
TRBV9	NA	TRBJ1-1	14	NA	CASSVVSTGTEAFF	TGTGCCAGCAGCGTAGTATCGACGGGCACTGAAGCTTTCTTT
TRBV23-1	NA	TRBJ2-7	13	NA	CASRAFREYEQYF	TGCGCCAGCCGAGCCTTTAGAGAGTACGAGCAGTACTTC
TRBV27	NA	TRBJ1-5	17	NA	CATRPGTLRNSNQPQHF	TGTGCCACCCGTCCCGGCACCCTGAGGAATAGCAATCAGCCCCAGCATTTT
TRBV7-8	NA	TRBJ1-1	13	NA	CASSRQGNTEAFF	TGTGCCAGCAGCCGCCAGGGGAACACTGAAGCTTTCTTT
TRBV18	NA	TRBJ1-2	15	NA	CASSPLTSHGSGYTF	TGTGCCAGCTCACCTCTTACAAGTCACGGGAGTGGCTACACCTTC
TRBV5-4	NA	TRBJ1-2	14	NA	CASSLSTSAYGYTF	TGTGCCAGCAGCTTGTCCACATCTGCCTATGGCTACACCTTC
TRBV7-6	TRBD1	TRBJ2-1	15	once	CASSHRDSRRNEQFF	TGTGCCAGCAGCCACCGGGACAGTCGTCGCAATGAGCAGTTCTTC
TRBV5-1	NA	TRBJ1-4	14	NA	CASRIIATNEKLFF	TGCGCCAGCAGGATAATAGCAACTAATGAAAAACTGTTTTTT
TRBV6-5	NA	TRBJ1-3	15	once	CASSSKFSSGNTIYF	TGTGCCAGCAGTTCCAAATTTTCCTCTGGAAACACCATATATTTT
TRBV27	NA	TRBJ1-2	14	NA	CASSLHTQSPSYTF	TGTGCCAGCAGTCTCCATACACAGAGCCCGAGCTACACCTTC
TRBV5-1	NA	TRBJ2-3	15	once	CASSLVSSGTDTQYF	TGCGCCAGCAGCTTGGTCTCTAGCGGCACAGATACGCAGTATTTT
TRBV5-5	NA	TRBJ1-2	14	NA	CASSPDTGRYGYTF	TGTGCCAGCAGCCCGGACACGGGGAGGTATGGCTACACCTTC
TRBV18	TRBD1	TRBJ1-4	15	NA	CASSPQAGTEEKLFF	TGTGCCAGCTCGCCCCAGGCCGGGACAGAGGAAAAACTGTTTTTT
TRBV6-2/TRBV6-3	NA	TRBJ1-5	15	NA	CASSPGEFYNQPQHF	TGTGCCAGCAGTCCAGGGGAGTTCTATAATCAGCCCCAGCATTTT
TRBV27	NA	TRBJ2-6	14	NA	CASGEMSGANVLTF	TGTGCCAGCGGAGAGATGTCTGGGGCCAACGTCCTGACTTTC
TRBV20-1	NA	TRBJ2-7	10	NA	CSVFSREQYF	TGCAGTGTTTTCTCCCGCGAGCAGTACTTC
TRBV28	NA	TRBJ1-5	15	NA	CASSVLRQLNQPQHF	TGTGCCAGCAGCGTACTGCGACAACTCAATCAGCCCCAGCATTTT
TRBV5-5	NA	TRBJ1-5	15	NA	CASSLVADSNQPQHF	TGTGCCAGCAGCTTGGTGGCAGATAGCAATCAGCCCCAGCATTTT
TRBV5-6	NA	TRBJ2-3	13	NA	CASSVIVRDTQYF	TGTGCCAGCAGCGTGATTGTCAGAGATACGCAGTATTTT
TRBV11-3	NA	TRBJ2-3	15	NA	CASSPRAGTRDTQYF	TGTGCCAGCAGCCCCCGCGCGGGGACCCGGGATACGCAGTATTTT
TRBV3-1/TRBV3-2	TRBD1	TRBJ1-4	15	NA	CASSQGGTGGEKLFF	TGTGCCAGCAGCCAAGGGGGGACAGGGGGTGAAAAACTGTTTTTT
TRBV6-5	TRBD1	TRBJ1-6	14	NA	CASSWDRGFSPLHF	TGTGCCAGCAGCTGGGACAGGGGGTTTTCACCCCTCCACTTT
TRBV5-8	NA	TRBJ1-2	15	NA	CASSFPGLSNYGYTF	TGTGCCAGCAGCTTCCCCGGACTATCTAACTATGGCTACACCTTC
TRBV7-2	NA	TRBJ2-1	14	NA	CASSPTGSYNEQFF	TGTGCCAGCAGCCCAACAGGCAGCTACAATGAGCAGTTCTTC
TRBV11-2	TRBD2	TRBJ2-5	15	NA	CASRSRREYQETQYF	TGTGCCAGCCGGTCTCGGCGGGAGTACCAAGAGACCCAGTACTTC
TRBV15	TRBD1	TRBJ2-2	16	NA	CATSRVGTGRTGELFF	TGTGCCACCAGCAGAGTGGGGACAGGGCGGACCGGGGAGCTGTTTTTT
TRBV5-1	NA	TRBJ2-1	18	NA	CASSWGVGGSLGYNEQFF	TGCGCCAGCAGCTGGGGGGTAGGCGGGTCCCTCGGATACAATGAGCAGTTCTTC
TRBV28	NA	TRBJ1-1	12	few	CASSYSYTEAFF	TGTGCCAGCAGTTACAGCTACACTGAAGCTTTCTTT